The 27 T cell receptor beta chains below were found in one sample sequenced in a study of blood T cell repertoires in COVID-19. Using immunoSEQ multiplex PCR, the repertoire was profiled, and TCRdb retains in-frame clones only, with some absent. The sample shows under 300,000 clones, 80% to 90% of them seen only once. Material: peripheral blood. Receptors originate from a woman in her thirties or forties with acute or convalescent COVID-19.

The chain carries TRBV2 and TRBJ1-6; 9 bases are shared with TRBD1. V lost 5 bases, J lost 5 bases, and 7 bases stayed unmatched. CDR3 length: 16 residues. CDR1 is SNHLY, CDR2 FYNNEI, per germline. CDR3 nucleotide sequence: TGTGCCAGCAGTATCGGGACAGGGATTAATAATTCACCCCTCCACTTT. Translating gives CASSIGTGINNSPLHF.

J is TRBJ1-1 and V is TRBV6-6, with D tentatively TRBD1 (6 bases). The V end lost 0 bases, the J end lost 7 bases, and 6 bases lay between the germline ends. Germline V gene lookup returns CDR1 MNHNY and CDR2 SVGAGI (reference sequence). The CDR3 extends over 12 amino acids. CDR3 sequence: CASSYSTGEAFF. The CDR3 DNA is TGTGCCAGCAGTTACTCGACAGGTGAAGCTTTCTTT.

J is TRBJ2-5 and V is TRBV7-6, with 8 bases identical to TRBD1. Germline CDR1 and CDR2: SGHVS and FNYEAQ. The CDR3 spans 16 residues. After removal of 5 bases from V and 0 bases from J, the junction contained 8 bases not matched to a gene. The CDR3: CASSLRRGLNQETQYF. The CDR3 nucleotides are TGTGCCAGCAGCCTCCGCAGGGGGCTGAACCAAGAGACCCAGTACTTC.

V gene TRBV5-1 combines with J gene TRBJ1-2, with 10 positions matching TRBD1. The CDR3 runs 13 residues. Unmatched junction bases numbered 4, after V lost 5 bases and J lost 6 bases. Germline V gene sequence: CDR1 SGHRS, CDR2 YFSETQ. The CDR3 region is CASSWDRGNGYTF. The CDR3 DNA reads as TGCGCCAGCAGTTGGGACAGGGGCAATGGCTACACCTTC.

The CDR3: CASSSPGTGNGYTF. CDR3 DNA sequence: TGTGCCAGCAGCTCACCCGGGACAGGGAATGGCTACACCTTC. The chain has TRBV5-5 and TRBJ1-2, with 9 bases lining up with TRBD1. The CDR3 covers 14 residues. Germline V gene sequence: CDR1 SGHKS, CDR2 YYEKEE (reference sequence). V was clipped by 3 bases and J by 6 bases; unmatched bases: 6.

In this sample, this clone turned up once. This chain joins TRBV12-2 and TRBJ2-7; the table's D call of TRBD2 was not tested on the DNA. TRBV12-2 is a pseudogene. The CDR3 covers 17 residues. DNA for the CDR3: TGTGCAAGTCGCCCCTACCGCGGGGCCAACGGTTCCTACGAGCAGTACGTC. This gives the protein CASRPYRGANGSYEQYV.

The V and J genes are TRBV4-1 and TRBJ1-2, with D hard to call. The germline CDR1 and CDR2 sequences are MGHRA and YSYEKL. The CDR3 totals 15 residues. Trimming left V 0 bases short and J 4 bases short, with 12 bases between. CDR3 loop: CASSQERGRAYGYTF. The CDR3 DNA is TGCGCCAGCAGCCAAGAGCGGGGAAGAGCCTATGGCTACACCTTC.

The CDR3 protein is CASRLTGATNQPQHF. In DNA, the CDR3 is TGTGCCAGCAGACTGACAGGAGCAACCAATCAGCCCCAGCATTTT. The genes are TRBV2 and TRBJ1-5; TRBD1 is a possible D gene (6 bases). V dropped 6 bases and J dropped 3 bases, with 15 bases sitting between them. This CDR3 contains 15 residues. The V gene's germline CDR1 is SNHLY and CDR2 FYNNEI.

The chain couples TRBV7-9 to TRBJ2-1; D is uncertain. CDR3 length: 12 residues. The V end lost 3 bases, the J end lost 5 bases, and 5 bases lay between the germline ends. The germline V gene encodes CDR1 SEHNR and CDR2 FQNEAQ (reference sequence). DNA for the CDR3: TGTGCCAGCAGCTTGGCTCACAATGAGCAGTTCTTC. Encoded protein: CASSLAHNEQFF.

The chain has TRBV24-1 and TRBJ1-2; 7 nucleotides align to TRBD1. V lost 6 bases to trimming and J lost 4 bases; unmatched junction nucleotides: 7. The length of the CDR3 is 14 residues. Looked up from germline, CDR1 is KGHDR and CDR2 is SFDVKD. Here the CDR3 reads CATSSSTGPYGYTF. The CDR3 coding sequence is TGTGCCACCAGTTCTTCGACAGGGCCCTATGGCTACACCTTC.

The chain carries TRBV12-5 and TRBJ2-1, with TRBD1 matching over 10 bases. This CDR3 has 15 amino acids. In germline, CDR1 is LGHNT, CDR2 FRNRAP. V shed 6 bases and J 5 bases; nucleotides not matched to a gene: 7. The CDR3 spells CASGIWDRGHNEQFF. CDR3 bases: TGTGCTAGTGGAATTTGGGACAGGGGTCACAATGAGCAGTTCTTC. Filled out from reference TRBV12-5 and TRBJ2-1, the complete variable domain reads DARVTQTPRHKVTEMGQEVTMRCQPILGHNTVFWYRQTMMQGLELLAYFRNRAPLDDSGMPKDRFSAEMPDATLATLKIQPSEPRDSAVYFCASGIWDRGHNEQFFGPGTRLTVL.

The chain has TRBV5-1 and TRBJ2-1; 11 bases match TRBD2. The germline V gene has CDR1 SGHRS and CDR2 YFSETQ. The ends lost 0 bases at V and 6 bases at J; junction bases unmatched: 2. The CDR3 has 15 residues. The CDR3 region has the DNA TGCGCCAGCAGCTTGGCTAGCGGGGGGTTCAATGAGCAGTTCTTC. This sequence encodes CASSLASGGFNEQFF.

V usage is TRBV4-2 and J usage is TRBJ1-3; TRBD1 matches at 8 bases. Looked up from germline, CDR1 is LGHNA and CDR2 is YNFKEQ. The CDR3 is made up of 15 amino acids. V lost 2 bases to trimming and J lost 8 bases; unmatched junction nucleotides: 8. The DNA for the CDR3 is TGTGCCAGCAGCCAACCTGACAGGGGATCAGACACCATATATTTT. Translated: CASSQPDRGSDTIYF.

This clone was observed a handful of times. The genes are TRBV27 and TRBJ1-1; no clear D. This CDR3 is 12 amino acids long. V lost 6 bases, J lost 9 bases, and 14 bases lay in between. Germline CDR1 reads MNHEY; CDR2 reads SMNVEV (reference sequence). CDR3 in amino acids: CASSGSDKKAFF. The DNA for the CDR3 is TGTGCCAGCAGCGGTTCCGACAAGAAAGCTTTCTTT.

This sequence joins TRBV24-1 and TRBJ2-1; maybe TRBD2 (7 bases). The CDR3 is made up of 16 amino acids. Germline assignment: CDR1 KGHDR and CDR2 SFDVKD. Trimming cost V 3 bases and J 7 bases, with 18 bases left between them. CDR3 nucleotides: TGTGCCACCAGTGATCCCCGGGGGCGGGGGTCGAATGAGCAGTTCTTC. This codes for CATSDPRGRGSNEQFF.

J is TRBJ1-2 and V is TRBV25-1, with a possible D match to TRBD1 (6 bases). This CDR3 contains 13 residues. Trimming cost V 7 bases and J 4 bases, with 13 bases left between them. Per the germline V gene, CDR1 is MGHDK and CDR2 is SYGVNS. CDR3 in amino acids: CASKGGESYGYTF. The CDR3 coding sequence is TGTGCCAGCAAGGGGGGGGAGTCCTATGGCTACACCTTC.

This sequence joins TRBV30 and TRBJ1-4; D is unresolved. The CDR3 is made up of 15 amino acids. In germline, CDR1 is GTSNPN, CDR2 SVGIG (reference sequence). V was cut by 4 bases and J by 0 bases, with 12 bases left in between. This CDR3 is CAWTDTIPTNEKLFF. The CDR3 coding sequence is TGTGCCTGGACAGACACGATACCAACTAATGAAAAACTGTTTTTT.

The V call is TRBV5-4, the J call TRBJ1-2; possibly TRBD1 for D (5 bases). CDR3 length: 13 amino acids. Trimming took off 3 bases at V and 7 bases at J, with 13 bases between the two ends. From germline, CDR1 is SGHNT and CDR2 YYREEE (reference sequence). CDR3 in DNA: TGTGCCAGCAGCTATCGCCTCGGGGGTGGCTACACCTTC. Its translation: CASSYRLGGGYTF. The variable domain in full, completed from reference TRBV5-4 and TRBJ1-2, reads ETGVTQSPTHLIKTRGQQVTLRCSSQSGHNTVSWYQQALGQGPQFIFQYYREEENGRGNFPPRFSGLQFPNYSSELNVNALELDDSALYLCASSYRLGGGYTFGSGTRLTVV.

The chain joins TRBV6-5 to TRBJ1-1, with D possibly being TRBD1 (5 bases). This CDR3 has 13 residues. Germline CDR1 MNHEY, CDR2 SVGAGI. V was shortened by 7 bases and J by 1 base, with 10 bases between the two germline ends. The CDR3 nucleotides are TGTGCCAGCACGGTCGGACAGAACACTGAAGCTTTCTTT. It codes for CASTVGQNTEAFF.

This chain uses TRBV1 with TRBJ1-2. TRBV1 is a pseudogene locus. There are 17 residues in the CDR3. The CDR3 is CTSSQGAGDGANYGYTF. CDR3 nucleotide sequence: TGCACCAGCAGCCAAGGCGCGGGAGACGGGGCTAACTATGGCTACACCTTC.

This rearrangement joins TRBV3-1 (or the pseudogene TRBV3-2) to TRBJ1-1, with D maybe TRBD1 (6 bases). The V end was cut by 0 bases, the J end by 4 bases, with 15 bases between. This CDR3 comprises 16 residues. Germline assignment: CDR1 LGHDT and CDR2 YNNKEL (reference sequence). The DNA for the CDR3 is TGTGCCAGCAGCCAAGATACGGCAGGGGACCCCACTGAAGCTTTCTTT. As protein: CASSQDTAGDPTEAFF.

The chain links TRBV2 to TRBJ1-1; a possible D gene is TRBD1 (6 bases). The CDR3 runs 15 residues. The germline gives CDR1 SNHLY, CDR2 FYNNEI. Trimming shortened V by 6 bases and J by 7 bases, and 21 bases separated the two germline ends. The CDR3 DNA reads TGTGCCAGCAGGGGACCGGGACAAAAGAGTCGTGAAGCTTTCTTT. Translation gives CASRGPGQKSREAFF.

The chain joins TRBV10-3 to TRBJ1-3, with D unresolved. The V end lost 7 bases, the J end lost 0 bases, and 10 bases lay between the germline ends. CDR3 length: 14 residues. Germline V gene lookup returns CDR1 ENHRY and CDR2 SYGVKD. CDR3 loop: CAIKSQVSGNTIYF. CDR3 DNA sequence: TGTGCCATCAAATCGCAGGTCTCTGGAAACACCATATATTTT.

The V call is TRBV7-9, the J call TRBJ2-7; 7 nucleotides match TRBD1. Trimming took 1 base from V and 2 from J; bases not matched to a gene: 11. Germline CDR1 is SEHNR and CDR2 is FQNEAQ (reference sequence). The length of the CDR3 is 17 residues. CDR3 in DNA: TGTGCCAGCAGCTTAGTCAGGGGGAGTCTGAACCCCTACGAGCAGTACGTC. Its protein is CASSLVRGSLNPYEQYV.

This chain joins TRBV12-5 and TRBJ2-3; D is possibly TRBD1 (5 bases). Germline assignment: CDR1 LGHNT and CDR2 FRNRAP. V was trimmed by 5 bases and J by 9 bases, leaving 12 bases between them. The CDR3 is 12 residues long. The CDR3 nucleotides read TGTGCTAGTGGTCGAACCGGACACACGCAGTATTTT. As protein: CASGRTGHTQYF.

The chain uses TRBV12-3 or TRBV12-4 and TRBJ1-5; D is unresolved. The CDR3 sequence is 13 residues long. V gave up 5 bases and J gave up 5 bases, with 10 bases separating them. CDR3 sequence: CASSAEVYQPQHF. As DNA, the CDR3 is TGTGCCAGCAGTGCCGAGGTCTATCAGCCCCAGCATTTT.

The CDR3 sequence is CASSPAEGWYGYTF. The DNA for the CDR3 is TGCGCCAGCAGCCCGGCAGAGGGTTGGTATGGCTACACCTTC. This sequence joins TRBV5-1 and TRBJ1-2, with D unclear. This CDR3 is built from 14 residues. Germline V CDR1 and CDR2: SGHRS, YFSETQ. V was pared by 4 bases and J by 5 bases, with 15 bases between.